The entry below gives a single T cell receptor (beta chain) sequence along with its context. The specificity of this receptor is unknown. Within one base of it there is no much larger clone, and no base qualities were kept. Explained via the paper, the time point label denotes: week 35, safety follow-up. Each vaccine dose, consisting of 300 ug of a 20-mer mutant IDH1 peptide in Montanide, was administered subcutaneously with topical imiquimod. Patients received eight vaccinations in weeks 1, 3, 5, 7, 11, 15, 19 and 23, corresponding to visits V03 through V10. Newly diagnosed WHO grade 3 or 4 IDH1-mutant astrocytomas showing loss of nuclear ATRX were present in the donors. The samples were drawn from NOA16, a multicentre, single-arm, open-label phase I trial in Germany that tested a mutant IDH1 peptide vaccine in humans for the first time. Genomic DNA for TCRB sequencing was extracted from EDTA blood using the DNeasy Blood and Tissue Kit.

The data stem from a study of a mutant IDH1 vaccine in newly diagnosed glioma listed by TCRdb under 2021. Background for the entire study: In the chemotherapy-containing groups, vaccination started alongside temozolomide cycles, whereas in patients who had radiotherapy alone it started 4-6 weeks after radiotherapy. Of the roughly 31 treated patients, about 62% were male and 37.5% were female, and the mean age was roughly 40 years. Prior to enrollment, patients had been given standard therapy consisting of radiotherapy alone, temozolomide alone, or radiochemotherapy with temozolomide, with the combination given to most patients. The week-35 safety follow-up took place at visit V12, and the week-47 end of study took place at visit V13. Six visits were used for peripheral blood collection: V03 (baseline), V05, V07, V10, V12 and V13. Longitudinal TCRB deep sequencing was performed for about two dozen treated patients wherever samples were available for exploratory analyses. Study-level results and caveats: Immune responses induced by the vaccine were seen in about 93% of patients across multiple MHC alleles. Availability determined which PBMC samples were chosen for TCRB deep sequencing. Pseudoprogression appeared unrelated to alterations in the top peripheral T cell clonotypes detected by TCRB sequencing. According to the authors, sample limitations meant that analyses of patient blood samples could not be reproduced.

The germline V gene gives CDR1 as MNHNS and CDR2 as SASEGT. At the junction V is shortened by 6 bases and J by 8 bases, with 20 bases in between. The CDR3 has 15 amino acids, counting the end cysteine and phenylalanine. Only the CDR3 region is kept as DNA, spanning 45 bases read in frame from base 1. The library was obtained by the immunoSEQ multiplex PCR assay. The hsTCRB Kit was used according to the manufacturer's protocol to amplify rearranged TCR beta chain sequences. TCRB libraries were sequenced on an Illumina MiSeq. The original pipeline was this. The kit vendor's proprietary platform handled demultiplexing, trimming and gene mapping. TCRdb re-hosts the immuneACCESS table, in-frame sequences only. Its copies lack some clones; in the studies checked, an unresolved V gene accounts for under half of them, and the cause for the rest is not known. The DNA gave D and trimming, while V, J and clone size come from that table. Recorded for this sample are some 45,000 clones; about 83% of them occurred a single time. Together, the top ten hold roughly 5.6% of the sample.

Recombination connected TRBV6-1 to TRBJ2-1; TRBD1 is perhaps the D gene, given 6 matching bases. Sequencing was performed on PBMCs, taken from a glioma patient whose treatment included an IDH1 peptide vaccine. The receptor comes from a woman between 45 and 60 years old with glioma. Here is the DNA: TGTGCCAGCAGCACACAGGGCTTGGGTATGGATGAGCAGTTCTTC. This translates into CASSTQGLGMDEQFF.